The 13 T cell receptor beta chains listed next were all sequenced from one sample in a study of cytomegalovirus exposure and HLA in healthy donors. Amplification used 60 Vbeta primers and 13 Jbeta primers. Method: immunoSEQ multiplex PCR; TCRdb's copy keeps in-frame clones and lacks some. The sample has about 160,000 clones; less than 90% are singletons. The source material was PBMCs. These receptors all come from a male donor in good health and CMV-seropositive.

The V and J genes are TRBV7-8 and TRBJ1-4; D not resolved. CDR3 size: 12 residues. Germline lookup yields CDR1 SGHVS and CDR2 FQNEAQ. V dropped 5 bases and J dropped 10 bases, with 11 bases sitting between them. The CDR3 sequence is CASSPGFSKLFF. As DNA, the CDR3 is TGTGCCAGCAGCCCGGGTTTCTCAAAACTGTTTTTT.

The chain has TRBV5-8 and TRBJ1-2; the match to TRBD1 covers 7 bases. The CDR3 has 12 amino acids. CDR1 is SGHTS, CDR2 YDEGEE, per germline. J lost 5 bases, V lost 2 bases, and 0 bases had no gene match. The CDR3 sequence: CASSLQGYGYTF. The CDR3 DNA reads as TGTGCCAGCAGCTTACAGGGGTATGGCTACACCTTC.

CDR3 protein: CASSYRSQETQYF. CDR3 DNA sequence: TGTGCCAGCAGCTACAGGTCACAAGAGACCCAGTACTTC. The chain employs TRBV11-3 and TRBJ2-5; D possibly corresponds to TRBD1 (5 bases). This CDR3 has 13 amino acids. The germline CDR1 and CDR2 sequences are SGHNT and YENEEA. V lost 4 bases and J lost 2, with 8 bases in between.

The chain couples TRBV11-3 to TRBJ1-3; D is possibly TRBD1 (5 bases). The CDR3 has 19 amino acids. V was shortened by 3 bases and J by 0 bases, with 21 bases between the two germline ends. In germline, CDR1 is SGHNT, CDR2 YENEEA. CDR3 nucleotide sequence: TGTGCCAGCAGCTTCGATGCCGGGGGTTCGGGATTCTCTGGAAACACCATATATTTT. Amino acid sequence: CASSFDAGGSGFSGNTIYF.

V gene TRBV5-1 combines with J gene TRBJ2-7; maybe TRBD2 (6 bases). Germline CDR1 SGHRS, CDR2 YFSETQ. This CDR3 has 15 amino acids. V lost 2 bases, J lost 3 bases, and 15 bases lay in between. As DNA, the CDR3 is TGCGCCAGCAGCTTAGACGGGAGTAAGGTCTACGAGCAGTACTTC. Its protein product is CASSLDGSKVYEQYF.

The count of this clone is one. V and J are TRBV27 and TRBJ2-1; 10 bases agree with TRBD1. This CDR3 comprises 15 residues. V shed 10 bases, J shed 6 bases, and the junction held 12 bases outside the gene matches. CDR1 is MNHEY and CDR2 is SMNVEV in the germline V gene (reference sequence). The CDR3 is CATSSDRGMVNEQFF. The DNA for the CDR3 is TGTGCCACGTCCTCGGACAGGGGGATGGTCAATGAGCAGTTCTTC.

J is TRBJ2-7 and V is TRBV11-2; D is perhaps TRBD2 (6 bases). This CDR3 spans 15 amino acids. The germline V gene encodes CDR1 SGHAT and CDR2 FQNNGV. V dropped 4 bases and J dropped 5 bases, with 18 bases sitting between them. The chain's CDR3 is CASSWGTSSRNEQYF. The CDR3 bases are TGTGCCAGCAGCTGGGGAACTAGCTCAAGGAACGAGCAGTACTTC.

This clone was seen only a few times. This sequence joins TRBV6-6 and TRBJ2-7, with TRBD1 matching 8 bases. The CDR3 sequence is 14 residues long. The germline V gene has CDR1 MNHNY and CDR2 SVGAGI (reference sequence). Germline trimming cut 5 bases from V and 1 base from J; bases unmatched to any gene: 4. This CDR3 reads CASSPRDRSYEQYF. The CDR3 DNA follows: TGTGCCAGCAGTCCCAGGGACAGGTCCTACGAGCAGTACTTC.

The V gene is TRBV5-4, the J gene TRBJ2-7, with D perhaps matching TRBD2 (6 bases). V lost 4 bases, J lost 0 bases, and 14 bases lay in between. Germline V gene data show CDR1 as SGHNT and CDR2 as YYREEE (reference sequence). The CDR3 is made up of 15 amino acids. The CDR3 loop is CASSLGTLSSYEQYF. The CDR3 DNA sequence: TGTGCCAGCAGCCTAGGGACTCTAAGCTCCTACGAGCAGTACTTC.

The chain has TRBV10-3 and TRBJ2-5; maybe TRBD1 (6 bases). The J call could be wrong; TRBJ2-7 is a better fit for the DNA end. Germline CDR1 is ENHRY and CDR2 is SYGVKD. This CDR3 is 14 amino acids long. CDR3 loop: CATKETGTLYEQYF. CDR3 sequence (DNA): TGTGCCACCAAAGAGACCGGGACACTTTACGAGCAGTACTTC.

This chain's CDR3 is CASSRTSGGTPMTYEQYF. In DNA form, the CDR3 reads TGCGCCAGCAGCCGAACTTCAGGGGGGACACCGATGACCTACGAGCAGTACTTC. The V gene is TRBV5-1, the J gene TRBJ2-7; a weak D match, TRBD1 (7 bases). Trimming removed 4 bases at V and 2 bases at J, with 25 bases between. The CDR3 has 18 amino acids. Looked up from germline, CDR1 is SGHRS and CDR2 is YFSETQ.

The chain uses TRBV6-5 and TRBJ1-3; 8 bases match TRBD1. With 6 bases clipped from V and 7 bases from J, the junction kept 11 bases outside the gene matches. The CDR3 runs 15 residues. The germline V gene encodes CDR1 MNHEY and CDR2 SVGAGI. CDR3 DNA: TGTGCCAGCAGCTCCACTGGACAGGGCGGTAACACCATATATTTT. Its protein is CASSSTGQGGNTIYF.

The CDR3 here is CASSLLTSGGGDTQYF. The CDR3 coding sequence is TGTGCCAGCAGCTTGTTGACTAGCGGAGGGGGGGATACGCAGTATTTT. The chain employs TRBV5-4 and TRBJ2-3; 9 bases agree with TRBD2. The CDR3 has 16 residues. V was pared by 1 base and J by 6 bases, with 9 bases of the junction left unmatched. The germline CDR1 and CDR2 sequences are SGHNT and YYREEE (reference sequence).